These 22 T cell receptor beta chains were sequenced from one sample in a study of monozygotic twins with inflammatory bowel disease. TCRdb reprocessed the 5' RACE reads and stores each CDR3 protein as one record, lacking DNA. Its table records some 170,000 distinct CDR3 sequences. Sequenced sample: blood. These receptors were obtained from a human donor with ulcerative colitis or Crohn's disease, or a healthy co-twin of an affected twin (not recorded which).

The V call is TRBV15, the J call TRBJ2-3; the TRBD1 assignment by TCRdb is unverifiable without DNA. This CDR3 is 13 amino acids long. In germline, CDR1 is LNHNV, CDR2 YYDKDF (reference sequence). CDR3 region: CATSEGGFNTQYF.

The chain has TRBV30 and TRBJ2-7. CDR1 GTSNPN and CDR2 SVGIG come from the germline V gene (reference sequence). CDR3 size: 12 residues. CDR3 loop: CAWSISPYEQYF.

The chain carries TRBV20-1 and TRBJ2-7; TCRdb designates TRBD2, a call that cannot be tested without DNA. The CDR3 consists of 13 residues. Germline lookup yields CDR1 DFQATT and CDR2 SNEGSKA (reference sequence). CDR3 sequence: CSAPARNTYEQYF.

The V call is TRBV24-1, the J call TRBJ2-2; TCRdb returns TRBD1, unconfirmable since there is no DNA. CDR1 is KGHDR, CDR2 SFDVKD, per germline. CDR3 length equals 14 residues. The CDR3 sequence is CATSGGGRTGELFF.

This chain uses TRBV5-1 with TRBJ2-4; as DNA is missing, the TRBD2 call by TCRdb cannot be tested. The germline CDR1 and CDR2 sequences are SGHRS and YFSETQ. CDR3 length: 16 residues. The CDR3 is CASSPVGGEDKNIQYF.

The CDR3 loop is CASSPSSGRESYEQYF. The chain couples TRBV13 to TRBJ2-7; without DNA, the TCRdb call of TRBD2 cannot be checked. CDR3 length: 16 amino acids. From germline, CDR1 is PRHDT and CDR2 FYEKMQ (reference sequence).

V is TRBV27 and J is TRBJ1-1; TCRdb proposes TRBD1, but this gene call is untestable without DNA. Looked up from germline, CDR1 is MNHEY and CDR2 is SMNVEV (reference sequence). This CDR3 is built from 16 residues. The CDR3 spells CASSPPWAGKNTEAFF.

The chain joins TRBV24-1 to TRBJ2-7; TCRdb's D call, TRBD2, is unchecked because there is no DNA. The CDR3 contains 14 residues. Germline CDR1 reads KGHDR; CDR2 reads SFDVKD. The CDR3 sequence: CAARDGPSSYEQYF.

V usage is TRBV5-6 and J usage is TRBJ2-7; TCRdb returns TRBD2, unconfirmable since there is no DNA. The CDR3 totals 14 residues. Germline V gives CDR1 SGHDT, CDR2 YYEEEE. The CDR3 protein is CASSLRRASYEQYF. Complete variable domain (other parts from reference TRBV5-6 and TRBJ2-7): DAGVTQSPTHLIKTRGQQVTLRCSPKSGHDTVSWYQQALGQGPQFIFQYYEEEERQRGNFPDRFSGHQFPNYSSELNVNALLLGDSALYLCASSLRRASYEQYFGPGTRLTVT.

The gene calls are TRBV7-3 and TRBJ2-1; checking the TCRdb D call of TRBD1 is not possible without DNA. Germline CDR1 and CDR2: SGHTA and FQGTGA. This CDR3 is 15 amino acids long. CDR3 sequence: CASSSPGPTYNEQFF.

The chain recombines TRBV5-1 with TRBJ1-1; checking the TCRdb D call of TRBD1 is not possible without DNA. The V gene's germline CDR1 is SGHRS and CDR2 YFSETQ. This CDR3 region has 19 residues. CDR3 amino acids: CASSLTGGLRGTGETEAFF.

The V and J genes are TRBV6-1 and TRBJ2-7. Per the germline V gene, CDR1 is MNHNS and CDR2 is SASEGT. The CDR3 is made up of 12 amino acids. CDR3 region: CASGQSSYEQYF.

The rearrangement links TRBV13 to TRBJ2-6. Per the germline V gene, CDR1 is PRHDT and CDR2 is FYEKMQ (reference sequence). The CDR3 is made up of 15 amino acids. The CDR3 loop reads CASSVGLSGANVLTF.

The rearrangement joins TRBV2 to TRBJ1-2. CDR3 length equals 13 residues. Germline V gene data show CDR1 as SNHLY and CDR2 as FYNNEI. CDR3 region: CASIGRANYGYTF. The variable domain in full, with the rest retrieved from reference TRBV2 and TRBJ1-2, is EPEVTQTPSHQVTQMGQEVILRCVPISNHLYFYWYRQILGQKVEFLVSFYNNEISEKSEIFDDQFSVERPDGSNFTLKIRSTKLEDSAMYFCASIGRANYGYTFGSGTRLTVV.

The V gene is TRBV20-1, the J gene TRBJ1-1. Germline loops: CDR1 DFQATT, CDR2 SNEGSKA (reference sequence). CDR3 size: 12 residues. CDR3 residues: CSADPANTEAFF.

The chain links TRBV10-3 to TRBJ1-1; the D call of TRBD1 rests on TCRdb alone, since no DNA is present to check it. Germline V gives CDR1 ENHRY, CDR2 SYGVKD. The CDR3 consists of 12 residues. CDR3 in amino acids: CAIGGGVTEAFF.

The V and J genes are TRBV11-2 and TRBJ2-3; no DNA is available, so the TRBD2 call from TCRdb remains unchecked. The CDR3 has 16 amino acids. Per germline, CDR1 SGHAT and CDR2 FQNNGV. The CDR3 loop is CASSLSGAGGTDTQYF.

The chain carries TRBV6-5 and TRBJ2-3; TCRdb's D gene call, TRBD2, goes unchecked for lack of DNA. The CDR3 totals 19 residues. Germline CDR1 reads MNHEY; CDR2 reads SVGAGI. The CDR3: CASSYSTPIAGLSTDTQYF.

The rearrangement uses TRBV4-3 and TRBJ2-4; TCRdb outputs TRBD2, but without DNA this stays unchecked. The CDR3 has 19 amino acids. CDR1 is LGHNA, CDR2 YSLEER, per germline. CDR3 region: CASSQGPRLVGLAKNIQYF.

The V call is TRBV20-1, the J call TRBJ1-1; TCRdb reports TRBD1, a call that lacks DNA to check it against. Germline assignment: CDR1 DFQATT and CDR2 SNEGSKA (reference sequence). The CDR3 totals 13 residues. The CDR3 sequence: CSASWGRNTEAFF.

V usage is TRBV3-1 and J usage is TRBJ1-6. Germline V gene lookup returns CDR1 LGHDT and CDR2 YNNKEL (reference sequence). This CDR3 is 12 amino acids long. CDR3 sequence: CASSQGYSPLHF.

The V gene is TRBV29-1, the J gene TRBJ1-2. The germline V gene encodes CDR1 SQVTM and CDR2 ANQGSEA. This CDR3 comprises 11 residues. The CDR3 loop reads CSVGAELGYTF.